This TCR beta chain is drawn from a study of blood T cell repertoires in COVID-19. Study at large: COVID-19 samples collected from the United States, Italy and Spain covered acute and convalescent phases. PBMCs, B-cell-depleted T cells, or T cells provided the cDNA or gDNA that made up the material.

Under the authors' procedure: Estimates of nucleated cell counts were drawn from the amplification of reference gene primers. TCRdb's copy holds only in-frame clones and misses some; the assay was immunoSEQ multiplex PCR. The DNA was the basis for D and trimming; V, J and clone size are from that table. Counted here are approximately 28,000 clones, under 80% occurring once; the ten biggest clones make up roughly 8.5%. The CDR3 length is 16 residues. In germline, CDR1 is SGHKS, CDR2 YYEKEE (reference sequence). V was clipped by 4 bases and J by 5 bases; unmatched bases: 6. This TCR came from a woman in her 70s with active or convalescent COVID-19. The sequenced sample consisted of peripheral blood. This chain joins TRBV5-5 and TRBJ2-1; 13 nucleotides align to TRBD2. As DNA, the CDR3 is TGTGCCAGCAGCCCCTGGACTAGCGGGGGTCACAATGAGCAGTTCTTC. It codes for CASSPWTSGGHNEQFF. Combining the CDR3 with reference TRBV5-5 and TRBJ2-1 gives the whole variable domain DAGVTQSPTHLIKTRGQQVTLRCSPISGHKSVSWYQQVLGQGPQFIFQYYEKEERGRGNFPDRFSARQFPNYSSELNVNALLLGDSALYLCASSPWTSGGHNEQFFGPGTRLTVL.